A single sample is the source of the 32 T cell receptor beta chains below, sequenced in a study of T cells in Graves' hyperthyroidism and ophthalmopathy. Amplification yielded TCR beta CDR3 regions, with RNA transcripts as the source. The HTBI primer set drove a first-round RT-PCR of the TCR CDR3. TCRdb reanalysed the multiplex PCR reads using MiXCR and keeps one entry per CDR3 protein. The sample yields some 440,000 distinct CDR3 sequences, around a sixth seen once. Sequencing was carried out using blood. These receptors were taken from a woman aged 18-29 years with Graves' hyperthyroidism.

This clonotype was observed at least ten times. V usage is TRBV20-1 and J usage is TRBJ1-1; D is possibly TRBD1 (6 bases). CDR1 is DFQATT and CDR2 is SNEGSKA in the germline V gene (reference sequence). V was clipped by 6 bases and J by 3 bases, with 11 bases between them. There are 12 residues in the CDR3. CDR3 amino acids: CSAKKGDTEAFF. The CDR3 nucleotides are TGCAGTGCGAAGAAGGGGGACACTGAAGCTTTCTTT.

This clonotype was seen a handful of times. The rearrangement uses TRBV4-1 and TRBJ2-5; D perhaps matches TRBD2 (6 bases). Germline values: CDR1 MGHRA, CDR2 YSYEKL. This CDR3 has 15 residues. Trimming shortened V by 3 bases and J by 5 bases, and 16 bases separated the two germline ends. The CDR3 loop is CASSQMGLRGETQYF. The CDR3 DNA reads as TGCGCCAGCAGCCAGATGGGCCTCCGGGGGGAGACCCAGTACTTC.

This chain joins TRBV27 and TRBJ2-1; D remains ambiguous. Germline-derived CDR1 and CDR2 are MNHEY and SMNVEV (reference sequence). The CDR3 consists of 14 residues. Trimming left V 7 bases short and J 5 bases short, with 15 bases between. CDR3: CASTSLDNDNEQFF. The CDR3 coding sequence is TGTGCCAGCACCTCACTCGACAACGACAATGAGCAGTTCTTC.

Concerning this clonotype: The junction and the germline gene differ at one end; a read error may be behind it. The rearrangement links TRBV2 to TRBJ1-1; D gene ambiguous. The CDR3 extends over 15 amino acids. The V gene's germline CDR1 is SNHLY and CDR2 FYNNEI. For the CDR3, the DNA is TGTGCCAGCAGTGAGTTGAAAAGAGGGAACACTGAAGCTTCCTTT. Protein: CASSELKRGNTEASF.

With regard to this clonotype: The junction differs from germline at one of its ends, possibly a read error. V gene TRBV4-1 combines with J gene TRBJ2-1; 7 bases align to TRBD1. The CDR3 covers 15 residues. CDR1 and CDR2 (germline): MGHRA, YSYEKL. As DNA, the CDR3 is TGTGCCAGCAGCCAGGGACAGTCCTCCTACAATGAGCAGTTCTTC. Amino acids: CASSQGQSSYNEQFF.

This clonotype was counted many times. The chain recombines TRBV28 with TRBJ2-1, with D unclear. The germline CDR1 and CDR2 sequences are MDHEN and SYDVKM. This CDR3 region has 12 residues. V lost 6 bases and J lost 10, with 13 bases in between. The CDR3 region has the DNA TGTGCCAGCAGCCCCCTCGTGGCGGAGCAGTTCTTC. This codes for CASSPLVAEQFF.

This clonotype appeared many times. V gene TRBV18 combines with J gene TRBJ1-2, with TRBD1 identical over 7 bases. Trimming cost V 4 bases and J 6 bases; bases outside gene matches: 14. This CDR3 comprises 16 residues. Germline values: CDR1 KGHSH, CDR2 LQKENI. CDR3 sequence (DNA): TGTGCCAGCTCACAGATCGAGGGGGCGAGGATGGATGGCTACACCTTC. Protein product: CASSQIEGARMDGYTF.

In this sample, this clonotype turned up a few times. The chain uses TRBV20-1 and TRBJ2-7; D unresolved. From germline, CDR1 is DFQATT and CDR2 SNEGSKA (reference sequence). Trimming took off 6 bases at V and 2 bases at J, with 11 bases between the two ends. The CDR3 contains 12 residues. The CDR3 DNA reads as TGCAGTGCCCAGAAGGACCCCTACGAGCAGTACTTC. Translating it yields CSAQKDPYEQYF.

This clonotype was seen at least ten times. The chain is built from TRBV10-3 and TRBJ2-7; TRBD1 matches at 9 bases. The CDR3 spans 14 residues. Germline values: CDR1 ENHRY, CDR2 SYGVKD. J was trimmed by 3 bases and V by 10 bases; bases with no gene match: 10. CDR3 residues: CATAKQGANYEQYF. In nucleotides, the CDR3 is TGTGCCACCGCGAAACAGGGGGCTAACTACGAGCAGTACTTC.

This clonotype was counted at least ten times. The J gene is TRBJ1-4, the V gene TRBV13; tentatively, D is TRBD1 (6 bases). Per the germline V gene, CDR1 is PRHDT and CDR2 is FYEKMQ (reference sequence). The CDR3 covers 15 residues. With 4 bases removed from V and 7 bases from J, the gap between germline ends came to 16 bases. In nucleotides, the CDR3 is TGTGCCAGCAGCTCCAGACAGGTATTCGGTGAAAAACTGTTTTTT. It codes for CASSSRQVFGEKLFF.

The table lists this clonotype with a few counts. The chain links TRBV9 to TRBJ2-1; 7 nucleotides align to TRBD2. The CDR3 spans 13 residues. Germline V gene sequence: CDR1 SGDLS, CDR2 YYNGEE. V shed 3 bases and J 15 bases; nucleotides not matched to a gene: 12. The CDR3, as DNA: TGTGCCAGCAGCGAGGGTTTTAGGCGGGGGTTGTTCTTC. Translating gives CASSEGFRRGLFF.

This clonotype was detected a few times. This sequence joins TRBV4-2 and TRBJ2-7, with 7 bases fitting TRBD2. After removal of 0 bases from V and 1 base from J, the junction contained 3 bases not matched to a gene. The CDR3 is 15 residues long. Germline lookup yields CDR1 LGHNA and CDR2 YNFKEQ. CDR3 coding DNA: TGTGCCAGCAGCCAAGAAGGCGGGGGATCCTACGAGCAGTACTTC. Translation gives CASSQEGGGSYEQYF.

This clonotype was seen more than once but under ten times. The chain links TRBV10-3 to TRBJ1-5; a possible D gene is TRBD1 (5 bases). The length of the CDR3 is 13 residues. Germline V gives CDR1 ENHRY, CDR2 SYGVKD. Between the trimmed V and J ends, which lost 3 bases and 8 bases, there was a span of 11 bases. CDR3 in DNA: TGTGCCATCAGTGAAAGGGGTACGGAGCCCCAGCATTTT. Its translation is CAISERGTEPQHF.

In its sample, this clonotype was seen many times. V gene TRBV28 combines with J gene TRBJ2-7, with 9 bases matching TRBD1. The V gene's germline CDR1 is MDHEN and CDR2 SYDVKM. The CDR3 totals 13 residues. With V trimmed by 7 bases and J by 6 bases, 7 bases remained unmatched. Written as DNA, the CDR3 is TGTGCCAGCATCCAGGGGGGACAGGGCGAGCAGTACTTC. Its translation: CASIQGGQGEQYF.

In its sample, this clonotype was seen once. V and J are TRBV3-1 and TRBJ2-3, with 13 positions matching TRBD2. The CDR3 covers 19 residues. The V segment lost 0 bases and the J segment 4 bases; nucleotides outside the gene matches: 10. In germline, CDR1 is LGHDT, CDR2 YNNKEL (reference sequence). The CDR3 sequence: CASSQESRGLAGAPDTQYF. The CDR3 DNA reads as TGTGCCAGCAGCCAAGAATCCCGAGGACTAGCGGGAGCCCCAGATACGCAGTATTTT.

The chain carries TRBV4-1 and TRBJ2-1; 9 positions match TRBD2. The germline gives CDR1 MGHRA, CDR2 YSYEKL. J was trimmed by 0 bases and V by 0 bases; bases with no gene match: 15. The CDR3 runs 21 residues. The CDR3 loop is CASSQDRIAGDIISSYNEQFF. The DNA of the CDR3 is TGCGCCAGCAGCCAAGATCGGATAGCGGGAGATATTATCAGCTCCTACAATGAGCAGTTCTTC.

The chain couples TRBV30 to TRBJ1-1; no reliable D call. The germline V gene encodes CDR1 GTSNPN and CDR2 SVGIG (reference sequence). V gave up 3 bases and J gave up 2 bases, with 7 bases separating them. This CDR3 is 12 amino acids long. The CDR3 protein is CAWRRENTEAFF. CDR3 DNA sequence: TGTGCCTGGAGAAGGGAAAACACTGAAGCTTTCTTT.

This clonotype was recorded at least ten times. The J gene is TRBJ2-5, the V gene TRBV29-1; tentative D call: TRBD2 (5 bases). Per germline, CDR1 SQVTM and CDR2 ANQGSEA. Trimming removed 7 bases at V and 5 bases at J, with 26 bases between. This CDR3 has 16 residues. DNA of the CDR3: TGCAGCGCCATCCGCAGTGGAGGCATCCCGTGGGAGACCCAGTACTTC. Translated: CSAIRSGGIPWETQYF.

In its sample, this clonotype was seen a few times. The chain is built from TRBV10-3 and TRBJ2-7; 12 bases are shared with TRBD1. CDR3 size: 18 residues. Germline V gene lookup returns CDR1 ENHRY and CDR2 SYGVKD. Germline trimming cut 2 bases from V and 0 bases from J; bases unmatched to any gene: 8. The CDR3 here is CAISEPGGQGAFSYEQYF. The CDR3 bases are TGTGCCATCAGTGAGCCCGGGGGACAGGGGGCCTTCTCCTACGAGCAGTACTTC.

This clonotype was observed at least ten times. The rearrangement uses TRBV3-1 and TRBJ2-2; no clear D. Germline V lookup: CDR1 LGHDT, CDR2 YNNKEL (reference sequence). Trimming pared 1 base from V and 6 bases from J, leaving 6 bases between. The CDR3 runs to 13 residues. CDR3 region: CASSQAFSGELFF. The CDR3 nucleotides read TGTGCCAGCAGCCAAGCATTCTCCGGGGAGCTGTTTTTT.

This clonotype was picked up many times. This rearrangement joins TRBV11-2 to TRBJ2-1; TRBD2 aligns across 9 bases. The ends lost 1 base at V and 6 bases at J; junction bases unmatched: 10. Germline V CDR1 and CDR2: SGHAT, FQNNGV. The length of the CDR3 is 17 residues. CDR3 sequence (DNA): TGTGCCAGCAGCTTAGGAGCTGGGACTAGCCGCGGCAATGAGCAGTTCTTC. Translating it yields CASSLGAGTSRGNEQFF.

This clonotype has at least ten counts. The chain is built from TRBV7-9 and TRBJ2-1; 12 bases map to TRBD2. CDR3 size: 16 residues. V was pared by 5 bases and J by 0 bases, with 2 bases of the junction left unmatched. CDR1 is SEHNR, CDR2 FQNEAQ, per germline (reference sequence). The CDR3 sequence is CASSPTSGSSYNEQFF. The CDR3 nucleotides are TGTGCCAGCAGCCCGACTAGCGGGAGCTCCTACAATGAGCAGTTCTTC.

This clonotype showed up many times. V usage is TRBV7-2 and J usage is TRBJ2-1; 7 bases are shared with TRBD1. Germline CDR1 SGHTA, CDR2 FQGNSA. The CDR3 has 12 amino acids. V lost 3 bases to trimming and J lost 10 bases; unmatched junction nucleotides: 3. This CDR3 reads CASSFTGEEQFF. CDR3 coding DNA: TGTGCCAGCAGCTTTACAGGGGAAGAGCAGTTCTTC. Using reference TRBV7-2 and TRBJ2-1 for the parts outside the CDR3, the full variable domain is GAGVSQSPSNKVTEKGKDVELRCDPISGHTALYWYRQSLGQGLEFLIYFQGNSAPDKSGLPSDRFSAERTGGSVSTLTIQRTQQEDSAVYLCASSFTGEEQFFGPGTRLTVL.

The chain joins TRBV28 to TRBJ1-6; D unresolved. Germline CDR1 and CDR2: MDHEN and SYDVKM. The CDR3 consists of 20 residues. V was cut by 3 bases and J by 0 bases, with 21 bases left in between. The CDR3 here is CASSFWSPQTFSSYNSPLHF. The DNA of the CDR3 is TGTGCCAGCAGTTTCTGGTCCCCCCAGACCTTTAGCTCCTATAATTCACCCCTCCACTTT.

In this sample, this clonotype turned up many times. The chain combines TRBV12-3 or TRBV12-4 with TRBJ1-5; 7 nucleotides match TRBD1. J lost 0 bases, V lost 5 bases, and 10 bases had no gene match. The CDR3 sequence is 17 residues long. Here the CDR3 reads CASSVTRDRNSNQPQHF. As DNA, the CDR3 is TGTGCCAGCAGTGTCACCCGGGACAGAAATAGCAATCAGCCCCAGCATTTT.

This clonotype was observed a handful of times. The CDR3 region has the DNA TGTGCCAGCAGTTCCCCCAGAGAATCGGCCAAAAACATTCAGTACTTC. It codes for CASSSPRESAKNIQYF. The V call is TRBV6-1, the J call TRBJ2-4; D is undetermined. This CDR3 spans 16 amino acids. In germline, CDR1 is MNHNS, CDR2 SASEGT. Trimming took off 5 bases at V and 1 base at J, with 15 bases between the two ends.

This clonotype was seen at least ten times. The chain links TRBV7-9 to TRBJ2-7; weak D call: TRBD1 (6 bases). Germline CDR1 and CDR2: SEHNR and FQNEAQ (reference sequence). The CDR3 sequence is 13 residues long. Trimming removed 5 bases at V and 5 bases at J, with 13 bases between. DNA of the CDR3: TGTGCCAGCAGCGCCCCGGGACACCACGAGCAGTACTTC. This translates into CASSAPGHHEQYF.

This clonotype was counted only a few times. This chain joins TRBV24-1 and TRBJ1-2, with TRBD1 matching over 7 bases. The CDR3 loop spans 14 amino acids. V lost 3 bases and J lost 10; bases outside the gene matches: 10. Germline V gives CDR1 KGHDR, CDR2 SFDVKD. The CDR3 sequence: CATSDTQDRPLYTF. The CDR3 region has the DNA TGTGCCACCAGTGATACCCAGGACAGGCCTCTCTACACCTTC.

This clonotype was detected only a few times. V gene TRBV6-1 combines with J gene TRBJ2-2, with 9 bases identical to TRBD2. Per germline, CDR1 MNHNS and CDR2 SASEGT. The CDR3 length is 17 residues. V trimming: 11 bases; J trimming: 8 bases; junction bases outside the gene matches: 21. CDR3 region: CASREWGAGGPLGELFF. The CDR3 nucleotides read TGTGCCTCACGAGAATGGGGGGCGGGGGGGCCATTGGGGGAGCTGTTTTTT.

The rearrangement joins TRBV7-9 to TRBJ2-1; 7 bases are a match to TRBD2. V trimming: 5 bases; J trimming: 2 bases; junction bases outside the gene matches: 12. Looked up from germline, CDR1 is SEHNR and CDR2 is FQNEAQ (reference sequence). The CDR3 spans 17 residues. The CDR3 DNA reads as TGTGCCAGCAGCCCCCCGTCGGGGGGACCCCCCTACAATGAGCAGTTCTTC. This gives the protein CASSPPSGGPPYNEQFF.

This clonotype was recorded once. This could be a read error, since a much larger clone is one nucleotide away. The V call is TRBV6-4, the J call TRBJ2-6, with D unresolved. Germline loops: CDR1 MRHNA, CDR2 SNTAGT. V was clipped by 4 bases and J by 0 bases, with 1 base between them. The CDR3 runs to 13 residues. The CDR3 here is CASSGSGANVLTF. CDR3 sequence (DNA): TGTGCCAGCAGTGGCTCTGGGGCCAACGTCCTGACTTTC.

The chain combines TRBV4-3 with TRBJ1-4, with D hard to call. CDR1 is LGHNA and CDR2 is YSLEER in the germline V gene. V shed 3 bases and J shed 8 bases, with 10 bases lying between them. This CDR3 is 13 amino acids long. The CDR3 DNA is TGCGCCAGCAGCCAGGGCCCGTACGAAAAACTGTTTTTT. This codes for CASSQGPYEKLFF.